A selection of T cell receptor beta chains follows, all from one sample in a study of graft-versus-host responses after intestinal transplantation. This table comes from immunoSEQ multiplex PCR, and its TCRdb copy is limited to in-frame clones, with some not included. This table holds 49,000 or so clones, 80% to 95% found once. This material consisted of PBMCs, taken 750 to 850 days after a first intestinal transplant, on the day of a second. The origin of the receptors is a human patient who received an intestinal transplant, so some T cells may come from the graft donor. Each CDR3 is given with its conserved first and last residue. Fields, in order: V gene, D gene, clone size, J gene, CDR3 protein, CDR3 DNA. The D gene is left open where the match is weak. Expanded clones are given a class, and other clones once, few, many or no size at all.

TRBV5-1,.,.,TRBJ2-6,CASGDLSGANVLTF,TGCGCCAGCGGAGATCTCTCTGGGGCCAACGTCCTGACTTTC
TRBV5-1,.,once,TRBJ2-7,CASSLAGRGTDEQYF,TGCGCCAGCAGCTTGGCGGGACGGGGGACAGACGAGCAGTACTTC
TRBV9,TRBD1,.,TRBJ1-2,CASSGGQSIYGYTF,TGTGCCAGCAGCGGGGGACAGTCCATCTATGGCTACACCTTC
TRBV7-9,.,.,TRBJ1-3,CASSLDRDTIYF,TGTGCCAGCAGCTTAGACAGAGACACCATATATTTT
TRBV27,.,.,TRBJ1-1,CASSLPGMNTEAFF,TGTGCCAGCAGTTTACCCGGGATGAACACTGAAGCTTTCTTT
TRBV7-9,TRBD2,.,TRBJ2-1,CASSHSGRALNEQFF,TGTGCCAGCAGCCATAGCGGGAGGGCCCTCAATGAGCAGTTCTTC
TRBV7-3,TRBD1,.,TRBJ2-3,CASSNTGASQYF,TGTGCCAGCAGCAATACAGGGGCGTCGCAGTATTTT
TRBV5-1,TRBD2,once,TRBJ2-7,CASSVGPGTSGYEQYF,TGCGCCAGCAGCGTGGGACCCGGGACTAGCGGATACGAGCAGTACTTC
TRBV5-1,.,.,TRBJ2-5,CASSLEAQTQYF,TGCGCCAGCAGCTTGGAGGCGCAGACCCAGTACTTC
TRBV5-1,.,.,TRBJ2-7,CASSLETFTYEQYF,TGCGCCAGCAGCTTGGAGACATTTACCTACGAGCAGTACTTC
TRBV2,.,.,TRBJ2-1,CASIRGSVYNEQFF,TGTGCCAGCATTCGGGGAAGTGTCTACAATGAGCAGTTCTTC
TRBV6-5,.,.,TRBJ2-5,CASSTGILGTQYF,TGTGCCAGCAGTACCGGGATTTTGGGGACCCAGTACTTC
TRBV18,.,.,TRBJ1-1,CASSPPGHREAFF,TGTGCCAGCTCACCACCCGGACACCGTGAAGCTTTCTTT
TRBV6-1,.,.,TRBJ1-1,CASSPGLEAAFF,TGTGCCAGCAGCCCCGGACTTGAGGCCGCTTTCTTT
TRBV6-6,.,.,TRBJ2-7,CASSTGVEQYF,TGTGCCAGCAGTACCGGCGTCGAGCAGTACTTC
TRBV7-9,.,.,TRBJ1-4,CASSLGWGASEKLFF,TGTGCCAGCAGCTTAGGGTGGGGGGCTTCGGAAAAACTGTTTTTT
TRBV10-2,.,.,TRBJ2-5,CASSDPGTAAGETQYF,TGCGCCAGCAGTGACCCCGGGACGGCCGCGGGAGAGACCCAGTACTTC
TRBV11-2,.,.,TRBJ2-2,CASSLSGTGRKGGELFF,TGTGCCAGCAGCTTAAGTGGGACGGGGCGTAAAGGCGGGGAGCTGTTTTTT
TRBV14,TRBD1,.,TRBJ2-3,CASEARQGANTQYF,TGTGCCAGCGAGGCCCGACAGGGGGCAAATACGCAGTATTTT
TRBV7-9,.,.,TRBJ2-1,CASTPGWSEQFF,TGTGCCAGCACCCCCGGCTGGAGTGAGCAGTTCTTC
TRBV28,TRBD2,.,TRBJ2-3,CASSSSLAGDTDTQYF,TGTGCCAGCAGTTCTAGTCTAGCGGGAGACACAGATACGCAGTATTTT
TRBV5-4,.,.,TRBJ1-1,CASSLGGEAFF,TGTGCCAGCAGCTTGGGGGGTGAAGCTTTCTTT
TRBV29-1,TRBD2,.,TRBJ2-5,CSVTGGISGSRETQYF,TGCAGCGTCACTGGGGGTATTAGCGGGAGTCGAGAGACCCAGTACTTC
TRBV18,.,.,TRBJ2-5,CASSPLRGSDEQYF,TGTGCCAGCTCTCCGCTACGGGGTTCGGATGAGCAGTACTTC